The T cell receptor beta chain described here comes from a study of T-cell memory formation after mild COVID-19. TCRdb re-called the 5' RACE reads with MiXCR, one entry per CDR3 protein. The table records roughly 5,000 distinct CDR3 sequences, roughly a quarter of them present only once. With 3 bases removed from V and 2 bases from J, the gap between germline ends came to 10 bases. The CDR3 runs 13 residues. Germline CDR1 reads SQVTM; CDR2 reads ANQGSEA. This clonotype is medium-sized within its sample. This TCR was sampled from an adult who had mild COVID-19 (a few samples of this study predate the infection). Cell type and time point are not known. The genes are TRBV29-1 and TRBJ2-5; the D is unclear. Sequenced: PBMCs or a T cell subset sorted from them (not recorded which). Here the CDR3 DNA reads TGCAGCGTTGAGCCCGGGCAGCAAGAGACCCAGTACTTC. Amino acids: CSVEPGQQETQYF.